Each of the 5 T cell receptor beta chains below was sequenced from the same sample in a study of Graves' ophthalmopathy and Graves' hyperthyroidism. Amplification targeted the TCR beta CDR3 regions, with RNA transcripts as the source material. RT-PCR was first run with HTBI primers, then multiplex PCR in a second round. A single record per CDR3 protein comes from TCRdb applying MiXCR to the multiplex PCR reads. The profile shows over 650,000 distinct CDR3 sequences, over 40% of them singletons. The sequencing input was peripheral blood. These receptors originate from an adult man with Graves' ophthalmopathy.

V gene TRBV7-9 combines with J gene TRBJ1-6, with 8 bases aligning to TRBD1. Germline V gives CDR1 SEHNR, CDR2 FQNEAQ (reference sequence). The trim removed 5 bases at V and 2 bases at J, leaving 14 bases unmatched. The CDR3 runs to 19 residues. The CDR3 loop reads CASSQDPLQGVAYNSPLHF. CDR3 nucleotide sequence: TGTGCCAGCAGCCAAGATCCTCTACAGGGGGTAGCCTATAATTCACCCCTCCACTTT.

This clonotype was counted many times. The chain couples TRBV29-1 to TRBJ2-3; D is undetermined. Looked up from germline, CDR1 is SQVTM and CDR2 is ANQGSEA. The CDR3 covers 12 residues. Trimming removed 4 bases from V and 3 bases from J, with 8 bases in between. The CDR3 protein is CSVVISTDTQYF. CDR3 nucleotide sequence: TGCAGCGTTGTGATAAGTACAGATACGCAGTATTTT.

To note about this clonotype: An end of the junction differs from the germline gene, which may be a read error. The chain is built from TRBV7-9 and TRBJ2-7; 11 bases agree with TRBD1. The CDR3 sequence is 15 residues long. The germline gives CDR1 SEHNR, CDR2 FQNEAQ (reference sequence). DNA for the CDR3: TGCGCCAGCAGCTTGGGCCGGGGGACAGGGGGCGAGCAGTACTTC. As protein: CASSLGRGTGGEQYF.

As to this clonotype: One junction end does not reproduce the germline sequence, and a read error may be involved. The rearrangement uses TRBV6-5 and TRBJ1-4; D not resolved. The CDR3 consists of 14 residues. Germline loops: CDR1 MNHEY, CDR2 SVGAGI. The CDR3: CASSFLGFNDKLFF. Written as DNA, the CDR3 is TGTGCCAGCAGTTTTTTGGGATTCAATGATAAACTGTTTTTT.

This clonotype was counted a few times. The chain recombines TRBV7-9 with TRBJ1-4; D unclear. This CDR3 region has 14 residues. V lost 3 bases and J 4 bases, leaving 9 bases between the germline ends. The germline gives CDR1 SEHNR, CDR2 FQNEAQ (reference sequence). Written as DNA, the CDR3 is TGTGCCAGCAGCTTGGTTGCCCTTAATGAAAAACTGTTTTTT. Translating gives CASSLVALNEKLFF.